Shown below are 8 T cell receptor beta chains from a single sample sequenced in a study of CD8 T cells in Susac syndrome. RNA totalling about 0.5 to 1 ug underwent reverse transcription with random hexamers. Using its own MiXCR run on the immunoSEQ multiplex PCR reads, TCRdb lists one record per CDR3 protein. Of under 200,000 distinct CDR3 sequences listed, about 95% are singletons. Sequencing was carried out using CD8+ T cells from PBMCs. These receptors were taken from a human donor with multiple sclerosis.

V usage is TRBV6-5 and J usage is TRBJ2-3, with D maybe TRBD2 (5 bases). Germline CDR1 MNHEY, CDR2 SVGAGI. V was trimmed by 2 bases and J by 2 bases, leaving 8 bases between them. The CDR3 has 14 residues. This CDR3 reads CASSYGGPTDTQYF. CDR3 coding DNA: TGTGCCAGCAGTTACGGAGGACCCACAGATACGCAGTATTTT.

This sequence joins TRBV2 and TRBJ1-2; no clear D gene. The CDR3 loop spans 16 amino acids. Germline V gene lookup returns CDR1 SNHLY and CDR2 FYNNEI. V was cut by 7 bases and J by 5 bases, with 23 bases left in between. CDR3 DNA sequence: TGTGCCAGCAAACACCTGGGCCCCCGACACCTGTATGGCTACACCTTC. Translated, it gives CASKHLGPRHLYGYTF.

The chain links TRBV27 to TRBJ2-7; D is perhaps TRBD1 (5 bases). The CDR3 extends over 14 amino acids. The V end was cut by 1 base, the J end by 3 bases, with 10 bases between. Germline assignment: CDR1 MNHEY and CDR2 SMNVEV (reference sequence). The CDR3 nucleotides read TGTGCCAGCAGTTTATATACAGGACACTACGAGCAGTACTTC. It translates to CASSLYTGHYEQYF.

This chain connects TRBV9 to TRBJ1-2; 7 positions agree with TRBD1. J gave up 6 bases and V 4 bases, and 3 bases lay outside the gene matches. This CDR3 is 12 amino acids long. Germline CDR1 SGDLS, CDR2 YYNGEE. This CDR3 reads CASSRQGDGYTF. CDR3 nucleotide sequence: TGTGCCAGCAGCAGACAGGGTGATGGCTACACCTTC.

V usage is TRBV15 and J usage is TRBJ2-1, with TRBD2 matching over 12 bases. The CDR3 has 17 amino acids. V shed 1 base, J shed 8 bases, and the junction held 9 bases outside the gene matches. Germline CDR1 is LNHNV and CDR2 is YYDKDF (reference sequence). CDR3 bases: TGTGCCACCAGCAGAGTGGCTAGCGGGGGGGCTTCCCATGAGCAGTTCTTC. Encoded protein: CATSRVASGGASHEQFF.

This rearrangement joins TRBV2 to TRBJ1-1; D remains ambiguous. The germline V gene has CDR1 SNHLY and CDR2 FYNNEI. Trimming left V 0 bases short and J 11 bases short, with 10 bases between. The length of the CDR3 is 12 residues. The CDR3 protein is CASSEAGGFAFF. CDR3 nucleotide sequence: TGTGCCAGCAGTGAAGCGGGTGGGTTTGCTTTCTTT. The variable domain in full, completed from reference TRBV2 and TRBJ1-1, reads EPEVTQTPSHQVTQMGQEVILRCVPISNHLYFYWYRQILGQKVEFLVSFYNNEISEKSEIFDDQFSVERPDGSNFTLKIRSTKLEDSAMYFCASSEAGGFAFFGQGTRLTVV.

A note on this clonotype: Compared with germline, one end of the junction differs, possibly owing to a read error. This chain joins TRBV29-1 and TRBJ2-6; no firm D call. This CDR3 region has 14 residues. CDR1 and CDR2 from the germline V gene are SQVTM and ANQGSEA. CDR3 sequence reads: CSVEGGSGANVLTF. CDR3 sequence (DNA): TGCAGCGTCGAAGGTGGATCTGGGGCCAACGTCCTGACTTTC. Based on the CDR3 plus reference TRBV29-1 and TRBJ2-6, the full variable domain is SAVISQKPSRDICQRGTSLTIQCQVDSQVTMMFWYRQQPGQSLTLIATANQGSEATYESGFVIDKFPISRPNLTFSTLTVSNMSPEDSSIYLCSVEGGSGANVLTFGAGSRLTVL.

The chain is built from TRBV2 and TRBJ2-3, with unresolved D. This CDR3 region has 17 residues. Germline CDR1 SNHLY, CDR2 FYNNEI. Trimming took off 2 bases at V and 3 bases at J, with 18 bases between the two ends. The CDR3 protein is CASSEWKARRRTDTQYF. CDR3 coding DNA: TGTGCCAGCAGTGAATGGAAGGCGAGACGGCGAACAGATACGCAGTATTTT.